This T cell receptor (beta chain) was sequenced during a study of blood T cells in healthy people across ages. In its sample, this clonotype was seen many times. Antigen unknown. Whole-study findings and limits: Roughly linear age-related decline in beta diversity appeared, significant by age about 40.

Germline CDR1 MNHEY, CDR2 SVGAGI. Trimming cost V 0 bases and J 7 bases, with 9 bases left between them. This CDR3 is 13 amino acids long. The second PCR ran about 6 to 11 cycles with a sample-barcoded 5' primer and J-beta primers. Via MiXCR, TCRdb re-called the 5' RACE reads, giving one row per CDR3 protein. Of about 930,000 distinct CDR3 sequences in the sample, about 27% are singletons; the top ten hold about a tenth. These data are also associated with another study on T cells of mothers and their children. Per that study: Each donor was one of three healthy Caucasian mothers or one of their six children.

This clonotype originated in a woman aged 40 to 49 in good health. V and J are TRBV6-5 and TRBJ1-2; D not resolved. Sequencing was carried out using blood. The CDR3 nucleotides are TGTGCCAGCAGTTACTCCGGGGAAGGTGGCTACACCTTC. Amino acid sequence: CASSYSGEGGYTF.